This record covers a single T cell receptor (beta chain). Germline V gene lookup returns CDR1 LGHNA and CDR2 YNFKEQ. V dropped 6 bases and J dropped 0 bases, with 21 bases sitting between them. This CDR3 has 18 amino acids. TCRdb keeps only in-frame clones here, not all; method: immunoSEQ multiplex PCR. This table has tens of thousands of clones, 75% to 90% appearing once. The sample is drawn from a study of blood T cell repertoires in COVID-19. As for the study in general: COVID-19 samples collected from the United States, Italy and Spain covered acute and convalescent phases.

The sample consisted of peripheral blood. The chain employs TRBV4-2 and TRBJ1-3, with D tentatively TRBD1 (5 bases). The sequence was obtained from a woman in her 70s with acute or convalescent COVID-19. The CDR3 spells CASSGGDGSLISGNTIYF. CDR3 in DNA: TGTGCCAGCAGTGGCGGGGACGGCAGTCTTATCTCTGGAAACACCATATATTTT.